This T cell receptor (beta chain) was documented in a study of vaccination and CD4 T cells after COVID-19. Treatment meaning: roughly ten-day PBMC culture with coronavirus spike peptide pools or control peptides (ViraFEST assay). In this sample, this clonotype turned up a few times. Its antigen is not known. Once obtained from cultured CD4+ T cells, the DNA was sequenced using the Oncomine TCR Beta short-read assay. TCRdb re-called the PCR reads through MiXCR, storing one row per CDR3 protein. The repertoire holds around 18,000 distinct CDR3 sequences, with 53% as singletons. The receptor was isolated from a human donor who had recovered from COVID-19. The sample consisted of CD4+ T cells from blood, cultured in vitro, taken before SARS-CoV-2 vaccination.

The CDR3 reads CASSLSPGGTEAFF. CDR3 bases: TGTGCCAGCAGCTTATCCCCGGGGGGCACTGAAGCTTTCTTT. The rearrangement uses TRBV7-2 and TRBJ1-1; D is perhaps TRBD1 (5 bases). The V end was cut by 2 bases, the J end by 4 bases, with 11 bases between. This CDR3 spans 14 amino acids. The V gene's germline CDR1 is SGHTA and CDR2 FQGNSA.